These 18 T cell receptor beta chains were sequenced from one sample in a study of molecular identifiers for immune sequencing clone quantification. TCRdb re-called the PCR reads with MiXCR, one entry per CDR3 protein. The sample holds about 10,000 distinct CDR3 sequences, roughly a sixth seen once. Specimen: naive CD8+ T cells from blood, with Jurkat cell RNA spiked in. As for subset: FACS-sorted CD8+CD4-CCR7+CD45RA+ naive T cells. All receptors derive from a human donor in good health. Some libraries in this study had Jurkat cell RNA spiked in.

This clonotype is medium-sized (0.01 to 0.1%) by share. The genes are TRBV7-9 and TRBJ2-7, with D perhaps being TRBD1 or TRBD2 (5 bases each). The CDR3 is 10 residues long. In germline, CDR1 is SEHNR, CDR2 FQNEAQ (reference sequence). V lost 7 bases to trimming and J lost 12 bases, with 13 bases between them. In nucleotides, the CDR3 is TGTGCCAGCATCGGGACCGGGATGTACTTC. Translating gives CASIGTGMYF.

This clonotype is classed as medium-sized (0.01 to 0.1%). V gene TRBV9 combines with J gene TRBJ2-7; tentative D call: TRBD2 (5 bases). The germline CDR1 and CDR2 sequences are SGDLS and YYNGEE. The CDR3 totals 16 residues. V was shortened by 0 bases and J by 0 bases, with 13 bases between the two germline ends. CDR3 nucleotides: TGTGCCAGCAGCGTAGGCCCGGGGTCAAGCTCCTACGAGCAGTACTTC. It specifies CASSVGPGSSSYEQYF.

The sample holds many counts of this clonotype. V is TRBV9 and J is TRBJ2-3; TRBD1 matches at 7 bases. Looked up from germline, CDR1 is SGDLS and CDR2 is YYNGEE. This CDR3 contains 21 residues. After removal of 4 bases from V and 0 bases from J, the junction contained 23 bases not matched to a gene. For the CDR3, the DNA is TGTGCCAGCAGCATCCATCGCCGGGACAGTCGACTCAGCGAAAGCACAGATACGCAGTATTTT. As protein: CASSIHRRDSRLSESTDTQYF.

As concerns this clonotype: With a much larger clone just one base away, this may be a read error. This chain joins TRBV5-6 and TRBJ2-5; D remains unclear. The V gene's germline CDR1 is SGHDT and CDR2 YYEEEE. CDR3 size: 11 residues. In DNA, the CDR3 is TGTGCCGGCAGCTTCGGAGCGACCCAGTACTTC. Translating gives CAGSFGATQYF. Full variable domain (missing parts from reference TRBV5-6 and TRBJ2-5): DAGVTQSPTHLIKTRGQQVTLRCSPKSGHDTVSWYQQALGQGPQFIFQYYEEEERQRGNFPDRFSGHQFPNYSSELNVNALLLGDSALYLCAGSFGATQYFGPGTRLLVL.

This clonotype was seen ten or more times. J is TRBJ2-7 and V is TRBV9, with 8 bases that match TRBD2. The V and J ends lost 4 bases and 4 bases, in that order; junction bases with no gene match: 7. The germline V gene encodes CDR1 SGDLS and CDR2 YYNGEE. This CDR3 region has 14 residues. CDR3 residues: CASSPRTSLYEQYF. CDR3 bases: TGTGCCAGCAGCCCTCGGACTAGCTTATACGAGCAGTACTTC.

As to this clonotype: The CDR3 does not close with the conserved phenylalanine or tryptophan, likely indicating a read error. The chain combines TRBV7-9 with TRBJ2-3; 11 bases are a match to TRBD2. Per the germline V gene, CDR1 is SEHNR and CDR2 is FQNEAQ (reference sequence). CDR3 length equals 16 residues. The CDR3 sequence is CASRAGTSGLTDTQYS. The DNA of the CDR3 is TGCGCCAGCAGGGCCGGGACTAGCGGACTCACAGATACGCAGTATTCT.

This clonotype was seen repeatedly, ten times or more. This CDR3 reads CASSLFIGEFRFF. The CDR3 nucleotides are TGTGCCAGCAGCTTATTTATTGGAGAGTTCAGGTTCTTC. This sequence joins TRBV7-9 and TRBJ2-1; no clear D gene. The V gene lost 2 bases and the J gene lost 15 bases, with 17 bases spanning the gap. Germline V gene data show CDR1 as SEHNR and CDR2 as FQNEAQ (reference sequence). The CDR3 sequence is 13 residues long.

As to this clonotype: This may be a read error, as it is one base from a much larger clone. The chain employs TRBV20-1 and TRBJ1-2, with D tentatively TRBD1 (5 bases). The CDR3 is 14 residues long. The V end lost 5 bases, the J end lost 3 bases, and 16 bases lay between the germline ends. From germline, CDR1 is DFQATT and CDR2 SNEGSKA (reference sequence). This chain's CDR3 is CSAGGQDTYYGYTF. The CDR3 DNA is TGCAGTGCTGGAGGGCAGGACACCTACTATGGCTACACCTTC.

This clonotype ranks as medium-sized (0.01 to 0.1%). This chain connects TRBV7-9 to TRBJ2-3; the D gene is possibly TRBD2 (6 bases). V lost 2 bases to trimming and J lost 6 bases, with 12 bases between them. The germline gives CDR1 SEHNR, CDR2 FQNEAQ (reference sequence). The CDR3 runs to 14 residues. The chain's CDR3 is CASSLWRARDTQYF. Written as DNA, the CDR3 is TGTGCCAGCAGCTTATGGAGGGCAAGGGATACGCAGTATTTT.

This clonotype was observed a handful of times. A clone one base away is much larger, so this may be a read error. This rearrangement joins TRBV7-9 to TRBJ2-7; 9 bases map to TRBD2. CDR3 size: 14 residues. Germline V CDR1 and CDR2: SEHNR, FQNEAQ (reference sequence). J was trimmed by 3 bases and V by 5 bases; bases with no gene match: 5. This CDR3 reads CASSNSGSGYEQYF. CDR3 nucleotides: TGTGCCAGCAGCAATAGCGGGAGTGGCTACGAGCAGTACTTC.

Regarding this clonotype: With a much larger clone just one base away, this may be a read error. The rearrangement links TRBV7-3 to TRBJ2-5, with a possible D match to TRBD1 (6 bases). This CDR3 contains 14 residues. Germline V gene data show CDR1 as SGHTA and CDR2 as FQGTGA. In nucleotides, the CDR3 is TGTGCCAGCAGCCCGACAGGTGTGGAGGAGACCCAGCACTTC. Translating gives CASSPTGVEETQHF. Variable domain in full (rest from reference TRBV7-3 and TRBJ2-5): GAGVSQTPSNKVTEKGKYVELRCDPISGHTALYWYRQSLGQGPEFLIYFQGTGAADDSGLPNDRFFAVRPEGSVSTLKIQRTERGDSAVYLCASSPTGVEETQHFGPGTRLLVL.

Here the CDR3 reads CASSYRDGGEQYF. CDR3 DNA sequence: TGTGCCAGCAGTTACAGGGACGGGGGCGAGCAGTACTTC. The rearrangement joins TRBV6-5 to TRBJ2-7, with D maybe TRBD2 (6 bases). Trimming pared 2 bases from V and 6 bases from J, leaving 11 bases between. Looked up from germline, CDR1 is MNHEY and CDR2 is SVGAGI. The CDR3 is 13 residues long.

This clonotype was counted at least ten times. The chain uses TRBV11-3 and TRBJ2-7; TRBD1 agrees at 10 bases. The CDR3 contains 14 residues. Germline V gene lookup returns CDR1 SGHNT and CDR2 YENEEA. V trimming: 5 bases; J trimming: 3 bases; junction bases outside the gene matches: 4. The chain's CDR3 is CASSLDRGHYEQYF. CDR3 in DNA: TGTGCCAGCAGCCTTGACAGGGGGCACTACGAGCAGTACTTC.

A note on this clonotype: A much larger clone lies one base from this, so it may be a read error. Likely a read error: the CDR3 ends without its conserved phenylalanine or tryptophan. This chain uses TRBV5-4 with TRBJ2-5, with D possibly being TRBD2 (6 bases). The CDR3 consists of 15 residues. The V gene's germline CDR1 is SGHNT and CDR2 YYREEE (reference sequence). Trimming pared 1 base from V and 2 bases from J, leaving 12 bases between. The CDR3, as DNA: TGTGCCAGCAGCTTGACGGGAGCCCTACAAGAGACCCAGTACTAC. It yields the protein CASSLTGALQETQYY.

Of note for this clonotype: A much larger clone lies a single base off, so this may be a read error. This chain links TRBV6-2 or TRBV6-3 with TRBJ1-2; 11 bases align to TRBD1. The CDR3 is made up of 17 amino acids. Looked up from germline, CDR1 is MNHEY and CDR2 is SVGEGT. The CDR3 coding sequence is TGTGCCAACAGTTACGGGATTCTCGGACAGGGGGCGTATGGCTACACCTTC. It codes for CANSYGILGQGAYGYTF.

Judged by abundance, this clonotype is medium-sized. J is TRBJ2-2 and V is TRBV30; 10 nucleotides align to TRBD2. There are 18 residues in the CDR3. Looked up from germline, CDR1 is GTSNPN and CDR2 is SVGIG (reference sequence). The trim removed 1 base at V and 0 bases at J, leaving 8 bases unmatched. Written as DNA, the CDR3 is TGTGCCTGGAGTGGGGTCACAGCGGGAGGGCCGAACACCGGGGAGCTGTTTTTT. Translating gives CAWSGVTAGGPNTGELFF.

As for this clonotype: A much larger clone sits a single nucleotide away, making a read error possible. V and J are TRBV5-6 and TRBJ2-3; tentatively, D is TRBD2 (6 bases). The CDR3 loop spans 17 amino acids. V was cut by 0 bases and J by 0 bases, with 14 bases left in between. In germline, CDR1 is SGHDT, CDR2 YYEEEE. CDR3 bases: TGTGCCAGCAGCTTGGCTGGGCTAGCGAGTAGCACAGATACGCAGTATTTT. Translated, it gives CASSLAGLASSTDTQYF. The whole variable domain, remainder taken from reference TRBV5-6 and TRBJ2-3, is DAGVTQSPTHLIKTRGQQVTLRCSPKSGHDTVSWYQQALGQGPQFIFQYYEEEERQRGNFPDRFSGHQFPNYSSELNVNALLLGDSALYLCASSLAGLASSTDTQYFGPGTRLTVL.

Sample share makes this clonotype medium-sized. The chain carries TRBV21-1 and TRBJ2-3; no DNA check was done on the table's D call, TRBD2. TRBV21-1 is a documented pseudogene. The CDR3 covers 15 residues. CDR3 bases: TGTGCCAGCAGCAGACTAGCGGGGATCATAGATACGCAGTATTTT. Translation: CASSRLAGIIDTQYF.